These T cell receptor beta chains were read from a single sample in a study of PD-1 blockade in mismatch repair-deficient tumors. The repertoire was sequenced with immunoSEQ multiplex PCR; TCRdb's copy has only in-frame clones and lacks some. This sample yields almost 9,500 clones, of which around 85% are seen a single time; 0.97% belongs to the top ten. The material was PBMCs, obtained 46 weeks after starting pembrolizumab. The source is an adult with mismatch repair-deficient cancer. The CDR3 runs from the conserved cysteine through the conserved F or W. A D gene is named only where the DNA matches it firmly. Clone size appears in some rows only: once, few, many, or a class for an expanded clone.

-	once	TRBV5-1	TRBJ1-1	CASSLDTNTEAFF	TGCGCCAGCAGCTTAGACACGAACACTGAAGCTTTCTTT
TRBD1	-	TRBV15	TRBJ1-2	CATSKDRAVGGYTF	TGTGCCACCAGCAAAGACAGGGCGGTAGGAGGCTACACCTTC
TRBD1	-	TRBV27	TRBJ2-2	CSIPGQGNTGELFF	TGTTCGATCCCGGGACAGGGGAACACCGGGGAGCTGTTTTTT
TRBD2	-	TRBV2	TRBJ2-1	CASKSGRFDEQFF	TGTGCCAGCAAGAGCGGGAGATTCGATGAGCAGTTCTTC
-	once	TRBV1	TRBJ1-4	CTSSQKAVDNEKLFF	TGCACCAGCAGCCAGAAGGCGGTTGATAATGAAAAACTGTTTTTT
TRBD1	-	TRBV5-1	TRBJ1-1	CASSLTGGTEAFF	TGCGCCAGCAGCTTGACAGGGGGCACTGAAGCTTTCTTT
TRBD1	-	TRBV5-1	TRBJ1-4	CASSFGQGTATNEKLFF	TGCGCCAGCAGCTTCGGACAGGGGACGGCAACTAATGAAAAACTGTTTTTT
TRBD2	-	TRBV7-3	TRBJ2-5	CASSLTSGSWETQYF	TGTGCCAGCAGCTTAACGAGCGGGAGCTGGGAGACCCAGTACTTC
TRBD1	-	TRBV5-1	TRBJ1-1	CASSLTGGGTEAFF	TGCGCCAGCAGCTTGACAGGGGGTGGCACTGAAGCTTTCTTT
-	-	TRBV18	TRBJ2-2	CASSLDGTNTGELFF	TGTGCCAGCTCACTCGACGGGACGAACACCGGGGAGCTGTTTTTT
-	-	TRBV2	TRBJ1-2	CASRGGFDYGYTF	TGTGCCAGCAGGGGCGGGTTTGACTATGGCTACACCTTC
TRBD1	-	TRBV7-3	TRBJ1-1	CASSLPPGQRVNTEAFF	TGTGCCAGCAGCTTACCACCGGGACAGAGAGTGAACACTGAAGCTTTCTTT
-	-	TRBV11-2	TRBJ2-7	CASSPQGLVTYEQYF	TGTGCCAGCAGCCCCCAGGGCCTAGTTACCTACGAGCAGTACTTC
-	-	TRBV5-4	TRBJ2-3	CASSLYRDSTDTQYF	TGTGCCAGCAGTTTATACCGGGACTCTACAGATACGCAGTATTTT
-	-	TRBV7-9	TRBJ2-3	CASSNRDKGLTDTQYF	TGTGCCAGCAGCAACCGGGACAAGGGGCTCACAGATACGCAGTATTTT
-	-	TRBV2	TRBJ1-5	CASTPGRYSNQPQHF	TGTGCCAGCACCCCAGGGCGGTATAGCAATCAGCCCCAGCATTTT
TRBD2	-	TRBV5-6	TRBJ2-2	CASSLVWTSVSGELFF	TGTGCCAGCAGCTTGGTTTGGACTAGCGTATCCGGGGAGCTGTTTTTT
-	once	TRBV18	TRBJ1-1	CASLKGLMNTEAFF	TGTGCCAGCTTGAAGGGACTGATGAACACTGAAGCTTTCTTT
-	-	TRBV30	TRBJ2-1	CACPKRDSYNEQFF	TGTGCCTGCCCAAAACGGGACTCGTACAATGAGCAGTTCTTC